This T cell receptor (beta chain) was documented in a study of CD4 T cells in relation to SARS-CoV-2 and coronaviruses (dated by TCRdb to the early 2020s). General notes on the study: In the ViraFEST assay, PBMCs were cultured with antigen for roughly 11 days, after which TCR beta CDR3s were sequenced to identify antigen-specific clonal expansions. HLA restriction was mapped for shared crossreactive spike epitopes using patient-derived lymphoblastoid cell lines. The Adaptive Biotechnologies TCR-sequencing kit was used to sequence samples from a few pre-COVID donors and the naive versus memory experiments, whereas other data were Illumina-based. The full convalescent cohort of more than nine patients had a median age of about 40 years, ranging from about 20 to 75 years. For other donors in the study, expansion assays were sequenced with a different, Illumina-based TCR-beta assay. Of the 12 convalescent patients, 8 were male and 4 were female, and two of the subjects were Hispanic. At the level of individual TCR clonotypes, the study measured memory CD4+ T cell crossreactivity between SARS-CoV-2 spike protein and common cold coronavirus spike proteins. Results and caveats for the whole study, not just this receptor: In roughly 60% of donors, memory CD4+ clonotypes turned up that crossrecognized SARS-CoV-2 and at least one common cold coronavirus spike. Significantly weaker SARS-CoV-2-driven expansion was shown by crossreactive clones than by monoreactive clones, consistent with antigenic imprinting. No donor contributed both pre-pandemic and post-infection samples, which limited tracing the source of pre-existing responses. Naive versus memory sequencing indicated the assay detects memory recall responses rather than primary responses primed during culture. Since the crossreactivity analysis centred on spike protein, crossreactivity against other viral proteins was not assessed. The study was limited by small numbers of patients and tested TCRs.

Survey-level immunoSEQ TCR-beta sequencing was performed on DNA from CEF-cultured naive and memory CD4+ T cells. For the original study's pipeline: During preprocessing, nonproductive sequences were removed, as were CDR3s that did not start with C, did not end with F or W, or were shorter than 7 amino acids. Antigen-specific clonotypes were called with the MANAFEST web app on the basis of expansion relative to the reference and to other culture wells. A clone was considered positive if the clone showed significant expansion compared with the reference culture in 2 of 3 replicate wells at an FDR below 0.05. To be called positive, a clone also had to show significant expansion compared with every other tandem well and an odds ratio greater than 5. Cultured and uncultured naive and memory CD4+ repertoires were searched for CDR3s previously identified as spike- and CEF-reactive. Pairwise Levenshtein distance, computed with the stringdist R package after three terminal residues were trimmed from each end, was used as the measure of CDR3 homology. TCRdb limited this immuneACCESS table to in-frame rearrangements with V and J called. A share of clones is missing; checked studies link under half to unresolved V genes, and the rest is unexplained. V, J and clone size derive from that table, while D and trimming were established from the DNA sequence. The sample contains about 30,000 clones, more than 60% of them found a single time. The top ten constitute nearly 3.5% of the sample.

Relative to germline, V is 3 bases shorter and J is 6 bases shorter, with 21 bases between their ends. CDR1 SGDLS and CDR2 YYNGEE were looked up in the germline V gene. CDR3 length: 17 amino acids, cysteine to phenylalanine. Only CDR3 DNA remains: 51 bases, in frame from the first base. To separate naive from memory CD4+ T cells, cryopreserved PBMCs first underwent CD4 enrichment and then EasySep naive CD4+ T cell enrichment. For roughly 11 days, sorted naive or memory CD4+ T cells (roughly 110,000) were cultured at a 1:1 ratio with T cell-depleted PBMCs and CEF peptides. Triplicate replicate wells were generally used for each peptide culture condition. Ficoll-Paque PLUS gradient centrifugation was used to isolate PBMCs from leukapheresis product or whole blood. The PBMCs went either fresh into the expansion assay or into cryopreservation at -140 degrees C. The QIAamp Micro DNA Kit was used to extract genomic DNA from the CD4+ T cells.

This clone was seen just once. No antigen is known for it. One base away there is no much larger clone; base qualities are not given. The clonotype was recovered from an adult with COVID-19. The chain links TRBV9 with TRBJ2-2, with a tentative D call of TRBD1 or TRBD2, each matching 7 bases. The specimen sequenced was memory CD4+ T cells from PBMCs, cultured in vitro. The sample's cell subset or site, from its label and the paper: memory (non-naive) CD4+ T cells. The CDR3 corresponds to CASSAEGGRQGAGELFF. In nucleotide form, the sequence is TGTGCCAGCAGCGCAGAGGGGGGGAGACAGGGTGCCGGGGAGCTGTTTTTT.